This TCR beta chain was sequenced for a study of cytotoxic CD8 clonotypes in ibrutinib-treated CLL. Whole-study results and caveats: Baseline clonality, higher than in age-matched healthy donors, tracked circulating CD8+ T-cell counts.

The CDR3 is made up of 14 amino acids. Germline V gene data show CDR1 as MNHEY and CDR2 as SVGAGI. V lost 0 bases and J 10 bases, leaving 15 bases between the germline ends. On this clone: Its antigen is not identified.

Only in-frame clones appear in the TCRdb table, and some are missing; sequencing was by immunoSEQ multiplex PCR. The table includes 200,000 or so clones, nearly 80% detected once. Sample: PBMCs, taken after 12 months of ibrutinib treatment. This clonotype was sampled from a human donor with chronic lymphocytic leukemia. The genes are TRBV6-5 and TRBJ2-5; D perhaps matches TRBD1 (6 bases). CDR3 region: CASSYSGGEGGQYF. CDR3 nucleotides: TGTGCCAGCAGTTACTCGGGTGGGGAAGGGGGCCAGTACTTC.